Below, 23 T cell receptor beta chains from the same sample are listed, as sequenced in a study of blood T cell repertoires in COVID-19. Measured with immunoSEQ multiplex PCR; TCRdb has only the in-frame clones, and not every one. The sample includes 330,000 or so clones, roughly 84% seen only once; the top ten take 3%. Sequencing used PBMCs or T cells enriched from blood (not recorded which). Source of these receptors: a woman in her twenties or thirties who had recovered from COVID-19.

The gene calls are TRBV6-2 or TRBV6-3 and TRBJ1-5; 9 nucleotides agree with TRBD1. The germline V gene encodes CDR1 MNHEY and CDR2 SVGEGT. This CDR3 has 15 residues. Losses at the gene ends were 6 bases for V and 5 bases for J; bases not matched to a gene: 8. In nucleotides, the CDR3 is TGTGCCAGCAGCAACAGGGGGCTAAGGGATCAGCCCCAGCATTTT. Its translation is CASSNRGLRDQPQHF.

The chain is built from TRBV4-1 and TRBJ2-7; D not resolved. Germline V gives CDR1 MGHRA, CDR2 YSYEKL. The CDR3 runs to 13 residues. Trimming stripped 3 bases from V and 1 base from J, with 7 bases between. In nucleotides, the CDR3 is TGCGCCAGCAGCCAGGGCCTTTCCTACGAGCAGTACTTC. Protein product: CASSQGLSYEQYF.

The chain uses TRBV13 and TRBJ1-2, with 9 bases fitting TRBD1. Germline CDR1 and CDR2: PRHDT and FYEKMQ (reference sequence). After removal of 6 bases from V and 4 bases from J, the junction contained 9 bases not matched to a gene. This CDR3 has 15 amino acids. The chain's CDR3 is CASSSGDRATYGYTF. In DNA, the CDR3 is TGTGCCAGCAGTAGTGGGGACAGGGCGACCTATGGCTACACCTTC.

The chain is built from TRBV7-8 and TRBJ2-2; a possible D gene is TRBD1 (6 bases). The CDR3 is 16 residues long. The V gene's germline CDR1 is SGHVS and CDR2 FQNEAQ. The V end was cut by 6 bases, the J end by 9 bases, with 23 bases between. The CDR3 sequence: CASRETGSGLRRELFF. CDR3 nucleotides: TGTGCCAGCAGGGAAACAGGGTCGGGCCTACGCAGGGAGCTGTTTTTT.

V gene TRBV27 combines with J gene TRBJ2-1, with D maybe TRBD2 (6 bases). In germline, CDR1 is MNHEY, CDR2 SMNVEV (reference sequence). The CDR3 sequence is 14 residues long. V lost 4 bases and J 2 bases, leaving 9 bases between the germline ends. This CDR3 is CASSYGGAYNEQFF. For the CDR3, the DNA is TGTGCCAGCAGTTACGGAGGGGCCTACAATGAGCAGTTCTTC.

The rearrangement uses TRBV7-6 and TRBJ2-1; a weak D match, TRBD1 (6 bases). CDR1 and CDR2 (germline): SGHVS, FNYEAQ. The CDR3 totals 16 residues. V dropped 5 bases and J dropped 7 bases, with 21 bases sitting between them. The CDR3: CASSLRHGGQGNEQFF. For the CDR3, the DNA is TGTGCCAGCAGCCTACGTCATGGGGGTCAGGGGAATGAGCAGTTCTTC.

The rearrangement uses TRBV19 and TRBJ1-1; 7 bases align to TRBD1. Germline CDR1 LNHDA, CDR2 SQIVND (reference sequence). The CDR3 length is 13 residues. The J segment lost 6 bases and the V segment lost 8 bases, leaving 9 bases of the junction unmatched. The DNA of the CDR3 is TGTGCCAGTGGAGTTAAGGGGGCCCCTGAAGCTTTCTTT. Residues: CASGVKGAPEAFF.

In nucleotides, the CDR3 is TGTGCCAGTAACCGGCCGGGTAGCGGGAGTACCGAGCAGTACTTC. Translation: CASNRPGSGSTEQYF. This chain joins TRBV19 and TRBJ2-7, with 9 bases aligning to TRBD2. Germline trimming cut 7 bases from V and 6 bases from J; bases unmatched to any gene: 13. Germline V gene sequence: CDR1 LNHDA, CDR2 SQIVND (reference sequence). The length of the CDR3 is 15 residues.

The rearrangement links TRBV2 to TRBJ1-5; D unclear. Per the germline V gene, CDR1 is SNHLY and CDR2 is FYNNEI. V shed 1 base and J shed 3 bases, with 10 bases lying between them. This CDR3 region has 15 residues. DNA for the CDR3: TGTGCCAGCAGTGAAGGGCTGAATCACAATCAGCCCCAGCATTTT. Its translation: CASSEGLNHNQPQHF.

The V and J genes are TRBV4-2 and TRBJ1-5; TRBD1 matches at 9 bases. This CDR3 region has 14 residues. In germline, CDR1 is LGHNA, CDR2 YNFKEQ. After removal of 3 bases from V and 7 bases from J, the junction contained 4 bases not matched to a gene. The CDR3 nucleotides are TGTGCCAGCAGCCAGGACAGGGGCGAGCAGCCCCAGCATTTT. Residues: CASSQDRGEQPQHF.

The chain couples TRBV5-6 to TRBJ1-6, with 9 bases identical to TRBD1. This CDR3 has 14 amino acids. J lost 8 bases, V lost 2 bases, and 2 bases had no gene match. CDR1 SGHDT and CDR2 YYEEEE come from the germline V gene. DNA of the CDR3: TGTGCCAGCAGCTTCGGGACAGGGCATTCACCCCTCCACTTT. Its protein product is CASSFGTGHSPLHF.

The chain links TRBV7-8 to TRBJ1-4; the D is unclear. This CDR3 spans 15 amino acids. Trimming took off 4 bases at V and 10 bases at J, with 19 bases between the two ends. Germline values: CDR1 SGHVS, CDR2 FQNEAQ. The CDR3 bases are TGTGCCAGCAGCTCGGGTAGTTGGAGTCTGGGAAAACTGTTTTTT. Protein sequence: CASSSGSWSLGKLFF.

The rearrangement joins TRBV19 to TRBJ1-5; D remains unclear. Germline loops: CDR1 LNHDA, CDR2 SQIVND (reference sequence). The CDR3 spans 12 residues. V gave up 5 bases and J gave up 4 bases, with 6 bases separating them. The DNA of the CDR3 is TGTGCCAGTAGTCCTTTTAATCAGCCCCAGCATTTT. The encoded protein is CASSPFNQPQHF.

The chain joins TRBV19 to TRBJ2-7; 9 bases agree with TRBD2. CDR1 and CDR2 (germline): LNHDA, SQIVND (reference sequence). Losses at the gene ends were 8 bases for V and 0 bases for J; bases not matched to a gene: 5. The CDR3 loop spans 14 amino acids. In nucleotides, the CDR3 is TGTGCCAGTCGGATTAGCGGGAGCTCCTACGAGCAGTACTTC. It codes for CASRISGSSYEQYF. Supplemented by reference TRBV19 and TRBJ2-7, the full variable domain reads DGGITQSPKYLFRKEGQNVTLSCEQNLNHDAMYWYRQDPGQGLRLIYYSQIVNDFQKGDIAEGYSVSREKKESFPLTVTSAQKNPTAFYLCASRISGSSYEQYFGPGTRLTVT.

CDR3 residues: CASSLRYTQETQYF. CDR3 DNA: TGCGCCAGCAGCCTACGGTATACCCAAGAGACCCAGTACTTC. The V and J genes are TRBV5-1 and TRBJ2-5; no firm D call. The CDR3 is 14 residues long. The V gene lost 4 bases and the J gene lost 1 base, with 11 bases spanning the gap. CDR1 SGHRS and CDR2 YFSETQ come from the germline V gene.

The V call is TRBV5-1, the J call TRBJ1-2, with 7 bases fitting TRBD1. Germline assignment: CDR1 SGHRS and CDR2 YFSETQ. V lost 2 bases and J lost 2; bases outside the gene matches: 3. The CDR3 spans 14 residues. This chain's CDR3 is CASSFDRANYGYTF. In DNA form, the CDR3 reads TGCGCCAGCAGCTTTGACAGGGCGAACTATGGCTACACCTTC.

Comments on this clone: Other nucleotide sequences in the sample specify the same CDR3. The rearrangement links TRBV18 to TRBJ2-7, with D perhaps TRBD1 (5 bases). Per germline, CDR1 KGHSH and CDR2 LQKENI. This CDR3 spans 12 amino acids. V lost 3 bases and J lost 4, with 7 bases in between. Written as DNA, the CDR3 is TGTGCCAGCTCACCCGGACAATACGAGCAGTACTTC. It is translated as CASSPGQYEQYF.

The chain has TRBV28 and TRBJ2-7; D is perhaps TRBD2 (6 bases). The V gene's germline CDR1 is MDHEN and CDR2 SYDVKM. The CDR3 totals 13 residues. The V end lost 6 bases, the J end lost 3 bases, and 12 bases lay between the germline ends. The CDR3 loop reads CASSPTSIYEQYF. CDR3 DNA: TGTGCCAGCAGCCCTACTAGCATCTACGAGCAGTACTTC.

The V call is TRBV7-2, the J call TRBJ2-3, with TRBD2 identical over 13 bases. This CDR3 region has 16 residues. Germline CDR1 reads SGHTA; CDR2 reads FQGNSA. The ends lost 5 bases at V and 2 bases at J; junction bases unmatched: 4. The CDR3 coding sequence is TGTGCCAGCAGCACAGGACTAGCGGGAGACACAGATACGCAGTATTTT. It yields the protein CASSTGLAGDTDTQYF.

The chain uses TRBV5-1 and TRBJ2-1; weak D call: TRBD1 (5 bases). Trimming cost V 0 bases and J 6 bases, with 10 bases left between them. Germline CDR1 reads SGHRS; CDR2 reads YFSETQ. This CDR3 has 14 residues. The CDR3 protein is CASSLGQFPNEQFF. The CDR3 DNA sequence: TGCGCCAGCAGCTTGGGACAGTTTCCCAATGAGCAGTTCTTC.

The rearrangement uses TRBV6-5 and TRBJ1-6; 7 bases agree with TRBD1. This CDR3 contains 14 residues. V trimming: 5 bases; J trimming: 8 bases; junction bases outside the gene matches: 6. Germline loops: CDR1 MNHEY, CDR2 SVGAGI. CDR3 in amino acids: CASSRQGGDSPLHF. Written as DNA, the CDR3 is TGTGCCAGCAGTAGACAGGGTGGGGATTCACCCCTCCACTTT.

The chain uses TRBV13 and TRBJ1-2; weak D call: TRBD1 (5 bases). Germline V lookup: CDR1 PRHDT, CDR2 FYEKMQ (reference sequence). This CDR3 is built from 17 residues. V gave up 1 base and J gave up 8 bases, with 23 bases separating them. CDR3 sequence (DNA): TGTGCCAGCAGCTTAGAGTTAGATCGGACGGGGGGTTACGGCTACACCTTC. This codes for CASSLELDRTGGYGYTF. The whole variable domain, filled in from reference TRBV13 and TRBJ1-2, reads AAGVIQSPRHLIKEKRETATLKCYPIPRHDTVYWYQQGPGQDPQFLISFYEKMQSDKGSIPDRFSAQQFSDYHSELNMSSLELGDSALYFCASSLELDRTGGYGYTFGSGTRLTVV.

Here the CDR3 DNA reads TGTGCCAGCAGCCAGGGGATCCCCAGGGGACCTTACAATGAGCAGTTCTTC. Translating it yields CASSQGIPRGPYNEQFF. The chain is built from TRBV3-1 (or the pseudogene TRBV3-2) and TRBJ2-1, with D possibly TRBD1 on 6 matching bases. Germline lookup yields CDR1 LGHDT and CDR2 YNNKEL (reference sequence). The V end lost 3 bases, the J end lost 4 bases, and 19 bases lay between the germline ends. The CDR3 has 17 amino acids.